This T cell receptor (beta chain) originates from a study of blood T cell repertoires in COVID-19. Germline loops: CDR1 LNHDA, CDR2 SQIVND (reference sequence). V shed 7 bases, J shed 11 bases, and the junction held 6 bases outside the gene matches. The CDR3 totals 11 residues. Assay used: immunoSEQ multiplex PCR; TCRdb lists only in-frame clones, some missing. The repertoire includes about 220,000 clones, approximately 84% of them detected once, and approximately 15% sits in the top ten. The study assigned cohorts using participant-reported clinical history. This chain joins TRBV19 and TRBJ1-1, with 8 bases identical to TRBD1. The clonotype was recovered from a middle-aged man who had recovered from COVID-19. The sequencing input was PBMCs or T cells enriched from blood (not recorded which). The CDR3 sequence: CASIYRGEAFF. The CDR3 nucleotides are TGTGCCAGTATCTACAGGGGGGAGGCTTTCTTT. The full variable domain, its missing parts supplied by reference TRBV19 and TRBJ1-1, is DGGITQSPKYLFRKEGQNVTLSCEQNLNHDAMYWYRQDPGQGLRLIYYSQIVNDFQKGDIAEGYSVSREKKESFPLTVTSAQKNPTAFYLCASIYRGEAFFGQGTRLTVV.